Listed below are T cell receptor beta chains from one sample, sequenced in a study of CD8 T cells in Susac syndrome. Via MiXCR, TCRdb re-called the immunoSEQ multiplex PCR reads, giving one row per CDR3 protein. The table lists some 200,000 distinct CDR3 sequences, roughly 90% of them singletons. Sequencing was done on a sample of CD4+ T cells from PBMCs. The receptor set was obtained from a human donor with Susac syndrome. CDR3s include the opening cysteine and the closing phenylalanine or tryptophan. The D gene is left open where the match is weak. Size tells how often a clone was seen (once, few, many) or the class of an expanded clone, and some rows leave it out.

v_gene	j_gene	abundance	d_gene	CDR3aa	CDR3nt
TRBV18	TRBJ2-1	.	.	CASSPGHFPWIF	TGTGCCAGCTCACCTGGACACTTCCCTTGGATCTTC
TRBV20-1	TRBJ2-7	.	TRBD2	CSASPGTRTYEQYF	TGCAGTGCTTCACCCGGGACTAGGACCTACGAGCAGTACTTC
TRBV3-1	TRBJ2-5	.	.	CASSQERLGLVETQYF	TGTGCCAGCAGCCAAGAACGTCTGGGGTTGGTGGAGACCCAGTACTTC
TRBV30	TRBJ2-7	.	TRBD2	CAWTGGGSSYEQYF	TGTGCCTGGACCGGGGGGGGGAGCTCCTACGAGCAGTACTTC
TRBV24-1	TRBJ2-3	.	.	CATSDPGSQSTDTQYF	TGTGCCACCAGTGATCCTGGTTCCCAGAGCACAGATACGCAGTATTTT
TRBV13	TRBJ2-5	.	TRBD2	CASSRGLAGRETQYF	TGTGCCAGCAGCCGGGGACTAGCGGGGCGAGAGACCCAGTACTTC
TRBV27	TRBJ1-5	.	TRBD1	CASTAGGGDQPQHF	TGTGCCAGCACCGCGGGAGGGGGCGATCAGCCCCAGCATTTT
TRBV5-1	TRBJ1-4	.	.	CASSLAGFASKLFF	TGCGCCAGCAGCTTGGCAGGGTTCGCTTCAAAACTGTTTTTT
TRBV18	TRBJ2-7	once	.	CASSLKSGLSELEQYF	TGTGCCAGCTCACTCAAATCGGGACTTTCTGAATTAGAGCAGTACTTC
TRBV7-2	TRBJ2-1	.	TRBD2	CASTVRGGPYNEQFF	TGTGCCAGCACAGTTCGCGGGGGGCCTTACAATGAGCAGTTCTTC
TRBV24-1	TRBJ1-2	.	TRBD1	CATSDTGGWRYGYTF	TGTGCCACCAGTGATACAGGGGGCTGGAGGTATGGCTACACCTTC
TRBV2	TRBJ1-1	.	.	CASRGGRQLNTEAFF	TGTGCCAGCAGGGGGGGAAGGCAGCTGAACACTGAAGCTTTCTTT
TRBV20-1	TRBJ1-5	once	.	CSATVASNQPQHF	TGCAGTGCTACGGTGGCTAGCAATCAGCCCCAGCATTTT
TRBV9	TRBJ2-1	.	.	CASSVEGPGFSYNEQFF	TGTGCCAGCAGCGTAGAGGGCCCCGGGTTCTCCTACAATGAGCAGTTCTTC
TRBV20-1	TRBJ2-7	few	TRBD2	CSASGGYYEQYF	TGCAGTGCTAGCGGGGGGTACTACGAGCAGTACTTC
TRBV27	TRBJ1-1	.	TRBD1	CASSLIPDRGGTEAFF	TGTGCCAGCAGTCTAATACCGGACAGGGGGGGCACTGAAGCTTTCTTT
TRBV19	TRBJ2-5	.	.	CASSIARLGETQYF	TGTGCCAGTAGTATCGCGAGACTTGGAGAGACCCAGTACTTC
TRBV7-2	TRBJ2-5	.	TRBD2	CASSRGGRAGQETQYF	TGTGCCAGCAGCCGGGGGGGAAGAGCGGGGCAAGAGACCCAGTACTTC
TRBV18	TRBJ1-5	.	TRBD1	CASSVGQGGNQPQHF	TGTGCCAGCTCAGTAGGACAGGGAGGCAATCAGCCCCAGCATTTT
TRBV14	TRBJ2-2	once	.	CASSQRQGGTGELFF	TGTGCCAGCAGCCAAAGACAGGGAGGTACCGGGGAGCTGTTTTTT
TRBV7-9	TRBJ2-7	.	TRBD1	CASSLVQGINEQYF	TGTGCCAGCAGCTTAGTACAGGGGATCAACGAGCAGTACTTC
TRBV20-1	TRBJ2-3	.	.	CSVRATDTQYF	TGCAGTGTTAGGGCGACAGATACGCAGTATTTT
TRBV19	TRBJ2-1	.	.	CASTRAGPSFPQFF	TGTGCCAGTACCAGAGCCGGGCCCTCTTTTCCTCAGTTCTTC
TRBV4-1	TRBJ1-4	.	.	CASSQLGGKLFF	TGCGCCAGCAGCCAACTGGGGGGAAAACTGTTTTTT
TRBV6-1	TRBJ2-5	.	TRBD2	CASSAGTSGNAETQYF	TGTGCCAGCAGTGCGGGGACTAGCGGGAATGCGGAGACCCAGTACTTC
TRBV28	TRBJ2-1	.	TRBD2	CASSLYSGSSYNEQFF	TGTGCCAGCAGCTTATATAGCGGGAGCTCCTACAATGAGCAGTTCTTC
TRBV29-1	TRBJ2-7	few	.	CSVVAASTAHEQYF	TGCAGCGTTGTTGCAGCCTCAACCGCCCACGAGCAGTACTTC
TRBV24-1	TRBJ1-1	.	TRBD1	CATSTDRGNTEAFF	TGTGCCACCAGTACGGACAGGGGGAACACTGAAGCTTTCTTT
TRBV12-3/TRBV12-4	TRBJ1-2	.	TRBD1	CASSRGTGEYGYTF	TGTGCCAGCAGCCGAGGGACAGGAGAATATGGCTACACCTTC
TRBV6-6	TRBJ1-3	.	.	CASIAAGNTIYF	TGTGCCAGCATCGCAGCGGGAAACACCATATATTTT
TRBV6-5	TRBJ1-1	once	.	CASSYSAPGEAFF	TGTGCCAGCAGTTACTCGGCGCCAGGGGAAGCTTTCTTT
TRBV27	TRBJ2-4	once	TRBD2	CASSRGLAGGGKNIQYF	TGTGCCAGCAGTAGGGGACTAGCGGGGGGTGGCAAAAACATTCAGTACTTC
TRBV5-1	TRBJ2-5	.	.	CASSLVGDQETQYF	TGCGCCAGCAGCTTGGTCGGCGATCAAGAGACCCAGTACTTC
TRBV6-1	TRBJ1-2	.	.	CASNGGGIKSGYTF	TGTGCCAGCAATGGTGGGGGGATAAAATCTGGCTACACCTTC
TRBV19	TRBJ1-1	.	.	CASRGEINTEAFF	TGTGCCAGTAGGGGGGAGATTAACACTGAAGCTTTCTTT
TRBV4-1	TRBJ1-2	.	.	CASSQSGTLYGYTF	TGCGCCAGCAGCCAAAGTGGGACCCTCTATGGCTACACCTTC
TRBV20-1	TRBJ2-7	.	TRBD2	CSAREASGNHEQYF	TGCAGTGCTAGAGAGGCTAGCGGGAACCACGAGCAGTACTTC
TRBV7-3	TRBJ2-3	.	TRBD2	CASSLRPPGGKGHWPDTQYF	TGTGCCAGCAGCTTACGCCCTCCCGGGGGGAAGGGTCATTGGCCAGATACGCAGTATTTT
TRBV6-1	TRBJ2-5	.	.	CASSLKTSEKTQYF	TGTGCCAGCAGTCTAAAAACGAGCGAGAAGACCCAGTACTTC
TRBV12-3/TRBV12-4	TRBJ2-4	.	.	CASSLAGRQNIQYF	TGTGCCAGCAGTTTAGCGGGACGACAAAACATTCAGTACTTC
TRBV5-4	TRBJ2-1	.	TRBD2	CATRLAGGWYNEQFF	TGTGCCACCAGGCTAGCGGGGGGGTGGTACAATGAGCAGTTCTTC
TRBV5-6	TRBJ1-5	.	.	CASSLARDQPQHF	TGTGCCAGCAGCTTGGCCAGGGATCAGCCCCAGCATTTT
TRBV27	TRBJ2-7	.	.	CASSLGGAVYEQYF	TGTGCCAGCAGTTTAGGGGGGGCTGTATACGAGCAGTACTTC
TRBV5-1	TRBJ2-1	.	.	CASSAGIDNEQFF	TGCGCCAGCAGCGCAGGGATAGACAATGAGCAGTTCTTC
TRBV18	TRBJ1-2	few	.	CASSPQSRDGYTF	TGTGCCAGCTCACCACAGTCGAGGGATGGCTACACCTTC
TRBV15	TRBJ2-7	.	.	CATSSDLLSYEQYF	TGTGCCACCAGCAGCGACCTACTCTCCTACGAGCAGTACTTC
TRBV28	TRBJ1-1	.	.	CASSLLGGGALNTEAFF	TGTGCCAGCAGTTTGTTAGGGGGAGGCGCCTTGAACACTGAAGCTTTCTTT
TRBV7-3	TRBJ2-3	.	.	CASSFSGTYTDTQYF	TGTGCCAGCAGCTTCAGCGGCACGTACACAGATACGCAGTATTTT
TRBV4-1	TRBJ1-1	.	.	CASSQDARATEAFF	TGCGCCAGCAGCCAAGATGCAAGGGCCACTGAAGCTTTCTTT
TRBV12-3/TRBV12-4	TRBJ2-5	.	TRBD2	CASRRAGAETQYF	TGTGCCAGCAGAAGGGCGGGAGCAGAGACCCAGTACTTC
TRBV15	TRBJ2-7	.	TRBD1	CATSSGTGISYEQYF	TGTGCCACCAGCTCCGGGACAGGGATTTCCTACGAGCAGTACTTC
TRBV28	TRBJ2-7	.	TRBD2	CASSLIAGGSYEQYF	TGTGCCAGCAGTCTTATAGCGGGAGGGAGCTACGAGCAGTACTTC
TRBV5-1	TRBJ2-7	.	TRBD1	CASSLLLDRGYEQYF	TGCGCCAGCAGCTTGTTGCTGGACAGGGGTTACGAGCAGTACTTC
TRBV28	TRBJ1-5	.	TRBD1	CASSFRDRGQYSNQPQHF	TGTGCCAGCAGTTTCCGGGACAGGGGTCAGTATAGCAATCAGCCCCAGCATTTT